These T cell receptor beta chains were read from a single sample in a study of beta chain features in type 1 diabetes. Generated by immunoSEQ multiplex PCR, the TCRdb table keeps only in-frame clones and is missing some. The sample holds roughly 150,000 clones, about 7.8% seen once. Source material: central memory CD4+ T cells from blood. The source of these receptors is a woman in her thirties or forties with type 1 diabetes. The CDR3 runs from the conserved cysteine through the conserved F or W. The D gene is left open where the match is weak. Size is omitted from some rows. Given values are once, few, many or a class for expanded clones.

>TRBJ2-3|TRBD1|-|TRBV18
CASSPRTGGSTDTQYF
TGTGCCAGCTCACCGAGGACAGGGGGCAGTACGGATACGCAGTATTTT
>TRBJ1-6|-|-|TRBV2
CASKPQDMRYSPLHF
TGTGCCAGTAAACCTCAGGACATGAGATACTCACCCCTCCACTTT
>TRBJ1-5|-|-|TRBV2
CASSVAASNQPQHF
TGTGCCAGCAGTGTGGCAGCGAGCAATCAGCCCCAGCATTTT
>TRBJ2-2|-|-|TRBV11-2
CASSFSSRASTGELFF
TGTGCCAGCAGCTTTTCATCCAGGGCGAGTACCGGGGAGCTGTTTTTT
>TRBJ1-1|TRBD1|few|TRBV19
CASSTRQGGTEAFF
TGTGCCAGTAGTACCCGACAGGGGGGCACTGAAGCTTTCTTT
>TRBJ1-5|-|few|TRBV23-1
CASSQESGQPQHF
TGCGCCAGCAGCCAAGAATCGGGTCAGCCCCAGCATTTT
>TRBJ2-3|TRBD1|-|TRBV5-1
CASSLIDRGSDTQYF
TGCGCCAGCAGCTTGATTGACAGGGGCTCAGATACGCAGTATTTT
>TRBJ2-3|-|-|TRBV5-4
CASTRQNADTQYF
TGTGCCAGCACGAGGCAAAACGCAGATACGCAGTATTTT
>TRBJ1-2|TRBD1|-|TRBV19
CASSTPGQGKDGYTF
TGTGCCAGTAGTACCCCGGGACAGGGAAAGGATGGCTACACCTTC
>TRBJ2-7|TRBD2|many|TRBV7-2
CASSRTSAISYEQYF
TGTGCCAGCAGCCGTACTAGCGCTATCTCCTACGAGCAGTACTTC
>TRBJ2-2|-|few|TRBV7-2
CASTVMGQNTGELFF
TGTGCCAGCACCGTAATGGGACAGAACACCGGGGAGCTGTTTTTT
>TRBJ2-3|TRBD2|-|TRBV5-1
CASSLGSSGDTDTQYF
TGCGCCAGCAGCTTGGGTTCTAGCGGAGACACAGATACGCAGTATTTT
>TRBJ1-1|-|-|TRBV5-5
CASSRFGANTEAFF
TGTGCCAGCAGCCGCTTCGGAGCGAACACTGAAGCTTTCTTT
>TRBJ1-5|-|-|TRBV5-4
CASSLRKERSNQPQHF
TGTGCCAGCAGCTTGAGGAAGGAGAGAAGCAATCAGCCCCAGCATTTT
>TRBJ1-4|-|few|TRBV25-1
CASSGQSNEKLFF
TGTGCCAGCAGCGGACAGTCAAATGAAAAACTGTTTTTT
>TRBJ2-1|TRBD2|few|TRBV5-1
CASSLGLATDEQFF
TGCGCCAGCAGCTTGGGACTAGCCACGGATGAGCAGTTCTTC
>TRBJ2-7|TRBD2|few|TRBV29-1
CSVEETTSGRDEQYF
TGCAGCGTTGAAGAGACGACTAGCGGGAGGGACGAGCAGTACTTC
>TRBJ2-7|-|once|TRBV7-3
CASSLTVRGPQYF
TGTGCCAGCAGCTTAACCGTCAGGGGCCCGCAGTACTTC
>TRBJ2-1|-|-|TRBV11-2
CASSTTGRANEQFF
TGTGCCAGCAGCACCACGGGCAGGGCCAATGAGCAGTTCTTC
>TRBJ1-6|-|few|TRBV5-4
CASSLDRSNSPLHF
TGTGCCAGCAGCTTAGACAGGTCCAATTCACCCCTCCACTTT
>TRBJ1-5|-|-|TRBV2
CASTFGTPNQPQHF
TGTGCCAGCACTTTCGGGACACCGAATCAGCCCCAGCATTTT
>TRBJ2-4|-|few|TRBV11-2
CASRLNGRENIQYF
TGTGCCAGCAGGCTGAACGGGCGGGAAAACATTCAGTACTTC
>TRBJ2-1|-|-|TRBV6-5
CASSYQGLDEQFF
TGTGCCAGCAGTTATCAGGGATTGGATGAGCAGTTCTTC
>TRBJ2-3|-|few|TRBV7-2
CASSRGVTGSGTDTQYF
TGTGCCAGCAGCAGAGGGGTCACCGGGAGCGGCACAGATACGCAGTATTTT
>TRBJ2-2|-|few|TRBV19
CATRRRTGELFF
TGTGCCACCCGACGGAGGACCGGGGAGCTGTTTTTT